Each of the 18 T cell receptor beta chains below was sequenced from the same sample in a study of cytomegalovirus exposure and HLA in healthy donors. Primers for the PCR totalled 60 Vbeta and 13 Jbeta. Generated by immunoSEQ multiplex PCR, the TCRdb table keeps only in-frame clones and is missing some. This table has 150,000 to 200,000 clones, roughly 84% appearing once. Input material: PBMCs. Every receptor here comes from a man aged 50 to 59 in good health and CMV-seropositive.

This chain links TRBV18 with TRBJ2-2; 7 positions match TRBD1. CDR1 and CDR2 (germline): KGHSH, LQKENI. The ends lost 8 bases at V and 6 bases at J; junction bases unmatched: 9. This CDR3 contains 14 residues. The CDR3 protein is CASRQTGSAGELFF. In DNA form, the CDR3 reads TGTGCCAGCCGACAGACAGGGTCTGCCGGGGAGCTGTTTTTT.

V and J are TRBV7-9 and TRBJ1-1, with D perhaps TRBD1 (6 bases). The V end lost 6 bases, the J end lost 2 bases, and 13 bases lay between the germline ends. The CDR3 loop spans 14 amino acids. CDR1 is SEHNR and CDR2 is FQNEAQ in the germline V gene (reference sequence). The DNA for the CDR3 is TGTGCCAGCAGTCTTGGACAGCTTAACACTGAAGCTTTCTTT. Translation gives CASSLGQLNTEAFF.

This chain uses TRBV5-1 with TRBJ2-1, with TRBD1 identical over 7 bases. CDR1 and CDR2 (germline): SGHRS, YFSETQ. This CDR3 is 15 amino acids long. The ends lost 4 bases at V and 0 bases at J; junction bases unmatched: 4. DNA for the CDR3: TGCGCCAGCAGCGTCCGGGACAGCTCCTACAATGAGCAGTTCTTC. This translates into CASSVRDSSYNEQFF.

This CDR3 is CASSSLAGVPYNEQFF. CDR3 sequence (DNA): TGTGCCAGCAGCTCCCTAGCGGGAGTGCCCTACAATGAGCAGTTCTTC. The V and J genes are TRBV7-9 and TRBJ2-1, with 10 nucleotides matching TRBD2. CDR3 length equals 16 residues. Germline assignment: CDR1 SEHNR and CDR2 FQNEAQ (reference sequence). J lost 2 bases, V lost 4 bases, and 5 bases had no gene match. The variable domain in full, with the rest retrieved from reference TRBV7-9 and TRBJ2-1, is DTGVSQNPRHKITKRGQNVTFRCDPISEHNRLYWYRQTLGQGPEFLTYFQNEAQLEKSRLLSDRFSAERPKGSFSTLEIQRTEQGDSAMYLCASSSLAGVPYNEQFFGPGTRLTVL.

The J gene is TRBJ1-5, the V gene TRBV6-1; D is perhaps TRBD1 (5 bases). V lost 6 bases, J lost 0 bases, and 12 bases lay in between. Germline lookup yields CDR1 MNHNS and CDR2 SASEGT. This CDR3 is 15 amino acids long. CDR3 protein: CASSSDSLSNQPQHF. CDR3 nucleotides: TGTGCCAGCAGCTCTGACAGCCTTAGCAATCAGCCCCAGCATTTT.

The rearrangement links TRBV5-1 to TRBJ2-3, with D possibly matching TRBD1 (6 bases). CDR3 length equals 12 residues. Per germline, CDR1 SGHRS and CDR2 YFSETQ. The V end was cut by 5 bases, the J end by 3 bases, with 7 bases between. As DNA, the CDR3 is TGCGCCAGCAGACAGGGAACAGATACGCAGTATTTT. Encoded protein: CASRQGTDTQYF.

The chain couples TRBV18 to TRBJ1-6; D is ambiguous. V was shortened by 4 bases and J by 8 bases, with 18 bases between the two germline ends. The CDR3 is 16 residues long. CDR1 is KGHSH and CDR2 is LQKENI in the germline V gene. For the CDR3, the DNA is TGTGCCAGCTCACGGAGCGGTCTGGACCCTGATTCACCCCTCCACTTT. It codes for CASSRSGLDPDSPLHF. Combining the CDR3 with reference TRBV18 and TRBJ1-6 gives the whole variable domain NAGVMQNPRHLVRRRGQEARLRCSPMKGHSHVYWYRQLPEEGLKFMVYLQKENIIDESGMPKERFSAEFPKEGPSILRIQQVVRGDSAAYFCASSRSGLDPDSPLHFGNGTRLTVT.

The gene calls are TRBV7-8 and TRBJ2-7; 8 nucleotides line up with TRBD1. With 1 base clipped from V and 5 bases from J, the junction kept 4 bases outside the gene matches. The CDR3 sequence is 14 residues long. Germline V gene data show CDR1 as SGHVS and CDR2 as FQNEAQ. The DNA of the CDR3 is TGTGCCAGCAGCTTAGGGGACAGGCGGCACGAGCAGTACTTC. The encoded protein is CASSLGDRRHEQYF.

This rearrangement joins TRBV5-5 to TRBJ1-1; tentative D call: TRBD1 (6 bases). CDR1 is SGHKS, CDR2 YYEKEE, per germline (reference sequence). The CDR3 totals 12 residues. Trimming took 2 bases from V and 7 from J, leaving 9 bases between them. CDR3 DNA sequence: TGTGCCAGCAGCTTCGGACAGCTTGAAGCTTTCTTT. Translation: CASSFGQLEAFF.

The chain is built from TRBV5-4 and TRBJ1-3; D may be TRBD1 (5 bases). The CDR3 spans 17 residues. V was shortened by 0 bases and J by 4 bases, with 17 bases between the two germline ends. Germline CDR1 is SGHNT and CDR2 is YYREEE (reference sequence). The CDR3 loop reads CASSLGRGSPAGNTIYF. CDR3 sequence (DNA): TGTGCCAGCAGCTTGGGTCGGGGGTCACCAGCCGGAAACACCATATATTTT. Using reference TRBV5-4 and TRBJ1-3 for the parts outside the CDR3, the full variable domain is ETGVTQSPTHLIKTRGQQVTLRCSSQSGHNTVSWYQQALGQGPQFIFQYYREEENGRGNFPPRFSGLQFPNYSSELNVNALELDDSALYLCASSLGRGSPAGNTIYFGEGSWLTVV.

This clone was seen a few times. This sequence joins TRBV27 and TRBJ2-3; D uncertain. CDR1 MNHEY and CDR2 SMNVEV come from the germline V gene (reference sequence). Trimming pared 5 bases from V and 3 bases from J, leaving 9 bases between. The CDR3 is made up of 13 amino acids. The CDR3 sequence is CASSLRRTDTQYF. The CDR3 coding sequence is TGTGCCAGCAGTCTTCGGCGGACAGATACGCAGTATTTT.

The rearrangement links TRBV6-5 to TRBJ1-1; 11 positions match TRBD1. The trim removed 6 bases at V and 4 bases at J, leaving 7 bases unmatched. The length of the CDR3 is 15 residues. CDR1 MNHEY and CDR2 SVGAGI come from the germline V gene. CDR3 bases: TGTGCCAGCAGCGGACAGGGGGCATACGTCACTGAAGCTTTCTTT. Protein product: CASSGQGAYVTEAFF.

This clone has only a few counts. This chain uses TRBV6-8 with TRBJ1-6, with 7 nucleotides matching TRBD1. The germline gives CDR1 MNHGY, CDR2 SAAAGT. The V segment lost 5 bases and the J segment 4 bases; nucleotides outside the gene matches: 5. The CDR3 totals 15 residues. CDR3 DNA sequence: TGTGCCAGCAGTCCCGGGACAGTATATAATTCACCCCTCCACTTT. It encodes CASSPGTVYNSPLHF.

The V call is TRBV5-6, the J call TRBJ2-7; 9 nucleotides line up with TRBD2. This CDR3 region has 17 residues. V shed 9 bases and J 4 bases; nucleotides not matched to a gene: 20. Germline V lookup: CDR1 SGHDT, CDR2 YYEEEE. This CDR3 reads CATSRGPAGGPPYEQYF. DNA of the CDR3: TGTGCCACCTCCCGAGGCCCAGCGGGGGGTCCCCCTTACGAGCAGTACTTC.

V is TRBV19 and J is TRBJ1-2; 8 bases match TRBD1. CDR1 is LNHDA, CDR2 SQIVND, per germline (reference sequence). The junction had 2 bases not matched to a gene; V was cut back by 5 bases and J by 0 bases. CDR3 length: 14 amino acids. The CDR3, as DNA: TGTGCCAGTAGTCTACAGGGGGCTAACTATGGCTACACCTTC. Translating it yields CASSLQGANYGYTF.

This chain connects TRBV25-1 to TRBJ2-3, with 10 bases that match TRBD2. After removal of 3 bases from V and 4 bases from J, the junction contained 4 bases not matched to a gene. The CDR3 runs 15 residues. From germline, CDR1 is MGHDK and CDR2 SYGVNS. The CDR3 reads CASSDSGRAADTQYF. The CDR3 bases are TGTGCCAGCAGTGACAGCGGGAGGGCCGCAGATACGCAGTATTTT.

V gene TRBV7-3 combines with J gene TRBJ2-5; D unresolved. The CDR3 runs 14 residues. Germline CDR1 is SGHTA and CDR2 is FQGTGA. V lost 1 base and J lost 3, with 9 bases in between. The CDR3 DNA follows: TGTGCCAGCAGCTTAAATCCTAGGAAAGAGACCCAGTACTTC. Translated, it gives CASSLNPRKETQYF.

This chain links TRBV15 with TRBJ1-5; 7 bases are a match to TRBD1. The CDR3 is made up of 15 amino acids. The junction had 5 bases not matched to a gene; V was cut back by 2 bases and J by 4 bases. Per germline, CDR1 LNHNV and CDR2 YYDKDF (reference sequence). CDR3 amino acids: CATSRTRGFNQPQHF. In DNA form, the CDR3 reads TGTGCCACCAGCAGAACCAGGGGGTTTAATCAGCCCCAGCATTTT.